Included here is one T cell receptor (beta chain) sequence, with context. In the authors' methods: Amplified reference gene primers provided the basis for estimating nucleated cell counts. The data were produced by immunoSEQ multiplex PCR, yet TCRdb's version contains in-frame clones alone and is incomplete. The V and J calls and the clone size are those of that table, but D and trimming were determined from the DNA. The sample carries 410,000 or so clones, 89% recorded once. This sample was included in a study of blood T cell repertoires in COVID-19. Turning to the study itself: Italy, Spain and the United States were the sources of the convalescent and acute COVID-19 samples. T cells, B-cell-depleted T cells, or PBMCs provided the cDNA or gDNA that served as material.

Deletions cut 3 bases from V and 1 base from J, with 9 bases between. Per the germline V gene, CDR1 is GTSNPN and CDR2 is SVGIG (reference sequence). This CDR3 comprises 13 residues. Seattle participants joined during active infection and were tracked over time. The sample consisted of peripheral blood. V is TRBV30 and J is TRBJ1-1; tentative D call: TRBD1 (6 bases). The TCR was taken from a woman in her 40s with COVID-19, enrolled during active disease. CDR3 coding DNA: TGTGCCTGGAGAGTACAGGGGAACACTGAAGCTTTCTTT. This translates into CAWRVQGNTEAFF. The complete variable domain, with remaining parts taken from reference TRBV30 and TRBJ1-1, reads SQTIHQWPATLVQPVGSPLSLECTVEGTSNPNLYWYRQAAGRGLQLLFYSVGIGQISSEVPQNLSASRPQDRQFILSSKKLLLSDSGFYLCAWRVQGNTEAFFGQGTRLTVV.